This paragraph covers one T cell receptor (beta chain) sequence. Time point meaning: baseline, week 1 (first vaccination visit). Treatment here: pre-vaccination baseline after standard-of-care therapy. The donor cohort comprised cases of new WHO grade 3 or 4 IDH1-mutant, ATRX-lost astrocytoma. This record comes from a study of a mutant IDH1 vaccine in newly diagnosed glioma. Study-wide context: The earlier regimen, radiotherapy, temozolomide, or both, was most often both.

Trimming pared 10 bases from V and 0 bases from J, leaving 15 bases between. This CDR3 spans 14 amino acids. From germline, CDR1 is ENHRY and CDR2 SYGVKD. Assay used: immunoSEQ multiplex PCR; TCRdb lists only in-frame clones, some missing. The table shows fewer than 50,000 clones, with 92% occurring only once. The rearrangement uses TRBV10-3 and TRBJ1-1; maybe TRBD1 (6 bases). The sample consisted of PBMCs, taken from a glioma patient treated with radiotherapy, temozolomide or both. This receptor was obtained from a man aged 18 to 30 with glioma. CDR3 bases: TGTGCCACCGGAGCAGGGGATGTGAACACTGAAGCTTTCTTT. As protein: CATGAGDVNTEAFF.